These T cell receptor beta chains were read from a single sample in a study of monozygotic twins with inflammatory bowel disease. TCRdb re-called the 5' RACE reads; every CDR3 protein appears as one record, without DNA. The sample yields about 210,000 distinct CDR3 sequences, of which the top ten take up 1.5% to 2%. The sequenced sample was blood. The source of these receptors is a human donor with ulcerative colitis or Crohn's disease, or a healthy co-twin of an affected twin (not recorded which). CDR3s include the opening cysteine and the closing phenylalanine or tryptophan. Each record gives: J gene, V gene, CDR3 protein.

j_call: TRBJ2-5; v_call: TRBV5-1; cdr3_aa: CASSLGLAGGRQETQYF
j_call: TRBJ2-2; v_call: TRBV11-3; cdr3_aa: CASSSGGTTGELFF
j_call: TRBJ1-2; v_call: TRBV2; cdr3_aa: CASREDSSFYGYTF
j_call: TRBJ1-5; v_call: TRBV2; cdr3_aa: CASSGGQPAGSSNQPQHF
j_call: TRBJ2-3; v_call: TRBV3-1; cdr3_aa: CASSQLSGDPTQYF
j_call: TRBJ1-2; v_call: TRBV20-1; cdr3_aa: CSARDVGRLDYGYTF
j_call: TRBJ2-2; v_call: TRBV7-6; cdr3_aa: CASRTSYTGELFF
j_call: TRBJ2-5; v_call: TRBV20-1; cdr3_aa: CSAEMGPKETQYF
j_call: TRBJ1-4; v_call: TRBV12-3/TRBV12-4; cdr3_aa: CASSPDRNNEKLFF
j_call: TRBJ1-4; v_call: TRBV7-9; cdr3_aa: CASSSGFGTGNEKLFF
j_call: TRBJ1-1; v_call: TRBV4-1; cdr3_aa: CASSRGVSEAFF
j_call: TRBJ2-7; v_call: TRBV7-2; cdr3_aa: CASSKQQRGEQYF
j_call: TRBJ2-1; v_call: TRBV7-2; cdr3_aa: CASSLAGHTLGNEQFF
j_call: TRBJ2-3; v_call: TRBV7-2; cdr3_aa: CASSLVAGGPGAQYF
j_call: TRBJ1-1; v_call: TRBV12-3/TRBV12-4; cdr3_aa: CASSLSDRYTEAFF
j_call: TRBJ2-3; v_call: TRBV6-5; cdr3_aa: CASSYSTGFGTDTQYF
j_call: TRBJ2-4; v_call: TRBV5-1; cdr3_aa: CASSLGTGGNIQYF
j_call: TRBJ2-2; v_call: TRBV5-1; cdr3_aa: CASSPFYLSAGELFF
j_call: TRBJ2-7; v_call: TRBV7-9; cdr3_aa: CASSLPGAYEQYF
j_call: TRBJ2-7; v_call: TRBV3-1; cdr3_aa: CASSQAGMSGLYF
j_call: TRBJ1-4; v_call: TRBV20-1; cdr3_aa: CSARPTPARGGLSEKLFF
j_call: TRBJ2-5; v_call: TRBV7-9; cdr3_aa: CASSPPYGSLDQTQYF
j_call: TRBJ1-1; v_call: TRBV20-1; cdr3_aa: CSARVSRGEAFF
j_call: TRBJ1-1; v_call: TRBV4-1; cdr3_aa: CASSQVYGGTVVNTEAFF
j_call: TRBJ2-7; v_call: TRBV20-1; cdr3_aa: CSASGTGSYEQYF
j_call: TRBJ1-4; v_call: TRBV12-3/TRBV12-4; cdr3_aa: CASSLTAAGEKLFF
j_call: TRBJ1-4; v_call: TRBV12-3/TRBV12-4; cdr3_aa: CASSPSQWRGEKLFF
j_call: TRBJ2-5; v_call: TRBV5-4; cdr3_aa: CASSLGASGGKETQYF
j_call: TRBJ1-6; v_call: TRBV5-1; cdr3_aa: CASTPGLRLYNSPLHF
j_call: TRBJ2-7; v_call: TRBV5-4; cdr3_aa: CASRERNRGLDEQYF
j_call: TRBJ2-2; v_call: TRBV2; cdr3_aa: CASRWTAPTGELFF
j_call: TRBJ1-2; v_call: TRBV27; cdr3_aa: CASRGSGQGGYGYTF
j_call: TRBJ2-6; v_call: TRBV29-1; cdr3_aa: CSVRQGSGANVLTF
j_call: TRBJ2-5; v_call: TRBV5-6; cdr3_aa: CASMTGETQYF
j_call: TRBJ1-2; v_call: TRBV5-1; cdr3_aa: CASSSGQGDVGSF
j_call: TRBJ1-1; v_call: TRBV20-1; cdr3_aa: CSETGVYTEAFF
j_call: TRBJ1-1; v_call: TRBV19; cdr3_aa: CASSMGQMKNTEAFF
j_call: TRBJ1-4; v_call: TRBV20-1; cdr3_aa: CSAPWTQGNEKLFF
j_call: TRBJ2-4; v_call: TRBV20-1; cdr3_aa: CSASQGAGLAKNIQYF
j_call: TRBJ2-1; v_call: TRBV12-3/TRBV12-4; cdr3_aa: CASSLGTLYNEQFF
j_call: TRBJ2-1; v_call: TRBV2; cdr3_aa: CASSATSGVRPSNEQFF
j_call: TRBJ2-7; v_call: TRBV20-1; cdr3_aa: CSASEIQGKQYF
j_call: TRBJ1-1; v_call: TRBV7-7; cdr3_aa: CASSLHEGNTEAFF
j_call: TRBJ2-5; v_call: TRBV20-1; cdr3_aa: CSANLIETQYF
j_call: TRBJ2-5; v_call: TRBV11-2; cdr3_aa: CASSMTSTSETQYF
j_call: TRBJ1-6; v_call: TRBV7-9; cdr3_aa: CASTSGGGLEALHF